Each of the 5 T cell receptor beta chains below was sequenced from the same sample in a study of T cell repertoires in cytomegalovirus infection. These TCRs' antigens remain unknown. A single record per CDR3 protein comes from TCRdb applying MiXCR to the reads. Of roughly 990,000 distinct CDR3 sequences detected, roughly 31% appear once; the ten largest clones hold over 12%. The sequenced sample was cultured CD8+ T cells from PBMCs, obtained from culture after CMV antigen stimulation. These TCRs come from a human donor in good health (CMV status not recorded). Some clones in this sample may be carry-over from other donors' samples.

This clonotype was recorded a few times. The chain has TRBV7-9 and TRBJ2-1, with D perhaps matching TRBD1 (6 bases). Germline values: CDR1 SEHNR, CDR2 FQNEAQ (reference sequence). The V gene lost 5 bases and the J gene lost 2 bases, with 13 bases spanning the gap. The CDR3 contains 15 residues. CDR3 in DNA: TGTGCCAGCAGCAGAACAGGGTTTACCTACAATGAGCAGTTCTTC. It specifies CASSRTGFTYNEQFF.

The chain recombines TRBV7-6 with TRBJ2-1; D unresolved. The V end was cut by 5 bases, the J end by 5 bases, with 7 bases between. The CDR3 loop spans 12 amino acids. The germline gives CDR1 SGHVS, CDR2 FNYEAQ. The CDR3 protein is CASSPVDNEQFF. CDR3 in DNA: TGTGCCAGCAGCCCGGTCGACAATGAGCAGTTCTTC.

This clonotype has a count of ten or more. The chain is built from TRBV7-9 and TRBJ1-1; D remains ambiguous. The CDR3 totals 10 residues. From germline, CDR1 is SEHNR and CDR2 FQNEAQ (reference sequence). V was shortened by 4 bases and J by 6 bases, with 3 bases between the two germline ends. CDR3 sequence (DNA): TGTGCCAGCAGCTCTGCTGAAGCTTTCTTT. Its protein is CASSSAEAFF. Using reference TRBV7-9 and TRBJ1-1 for the parts outside the CDR3, the full variable domain is DTGVSQNPRHKITKRGQNVTFRCDPISEHNRLYWYRQTLGQGPEFLTYFQNEAQLEKSRLLSDRFSAERPKGSFSTLEIQRTEQGDSAMYLCASSSAEAFFGQGTRLTVV.

This clonotype was observed at least ten times. The chain links TRBV7-2 to TRBJ2-5; 14 bases map to TRBD2. Germline CDR1 SGHTA, CDR2 FQGNSA. V lost 5 bases and J lost 5; bases outside the gene matches: 7. The CDR3 runs to 16 residues. CDR3 bases: TGTGCCAGCAGCGACAGACTAGCGGGGGGGAGGGAGACCCAGTACTTC. Amino acid sequence: CASSDRLAGGRETQYF.

The chain has TRBV15 and TRBJ2-1, with D maybe TRBD2 (7 bases). Germline V lookup: CDR1 LNHNV, CDR2 YYDKDF (reference sequence). The CDR3 runs 15 residues. Trimming shortened V by 3 bases and J by 10 bases, and 19 bases separated the two germline ends. CDR3 coding DNA: TGTGCCACCAGCAGCCTAGGGGGGGGAAACCGGGAGCAGTTCTTC. It translates to CATSSLGGGNREQFF.